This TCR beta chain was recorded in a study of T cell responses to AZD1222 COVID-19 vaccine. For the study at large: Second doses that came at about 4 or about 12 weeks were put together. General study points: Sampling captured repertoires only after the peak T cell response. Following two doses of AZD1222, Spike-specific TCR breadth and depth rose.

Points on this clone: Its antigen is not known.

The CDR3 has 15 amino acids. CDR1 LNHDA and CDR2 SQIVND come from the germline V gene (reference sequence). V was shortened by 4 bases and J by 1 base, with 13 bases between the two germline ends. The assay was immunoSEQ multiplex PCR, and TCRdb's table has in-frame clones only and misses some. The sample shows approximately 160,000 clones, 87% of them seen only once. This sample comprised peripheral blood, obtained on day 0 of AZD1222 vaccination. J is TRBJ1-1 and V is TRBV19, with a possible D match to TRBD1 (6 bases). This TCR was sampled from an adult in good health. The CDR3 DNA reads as TGTGCCAGTAGTAGGACAGTTCAGAGGAACACTGAAGCTTTCTTT. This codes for CASSRTVQRNTEAFF.